This TCR beta chain was recovered during a study of blood T cells in healthy people across ages. Findings of the study overall: It was the long-lived donors that had more naive CD4+ cells and higher diversity than aged donors. Higher naive T cell percentage went strongly together with higher TCR beta diversity.

Trimming shortened V by 2 bases and J by 5 bases, and 19 bases separated the two germline ends. The CDR3 is 16 residues long. Germline V gene data show CDR1 as SGHRS and CDR2 as YFSETQ. Alongside a J-beta primer mix, a sample-barcoded 5' primer served in a second PCR lasting roughly 7 to 12 cycles. TCRdb re-derived calls from the 5' RACE reads in MiXCR, one entry per CDR3 protein. The sample lists fewer than 2,000,000 distinct CDR3 sequences, 34% seen once, with around 11% in the top ten. About this clonotype: The antigen is not known.

Healthy Caucasian individuals from Russia aged about 6 to 90 were enrolled as donors. They isolated at least 6 million PBMCs from each sample. The sequenced material came from blood. This chain links TRBV5-1 with TRBJ1-2, with TRBD1 as a possible D gene (6 bases). The source is a woman aged 25 to 39 in good health. The CDR3 sequence: CASSFQDTRGGYGYTF. The CDR3, as DNA: TGCGCCAGCAGCTTTCAGGATACAAGAGGGGGATATGGCTACACCTTC. The variable domain in full, with the rest retrieved from reference TRBV5-1 and TRBJ1-2, is KAGVTQTPRYLIKTRGQQVTLSCSPISGHRSVSWYQQTPGQGLQFLFEYFSETQRNKGNFPGRFSGRQFSNSRSEMNVSTLELGDSALYLCASSFQDTRGGYGYTFGSGTRLTVV.